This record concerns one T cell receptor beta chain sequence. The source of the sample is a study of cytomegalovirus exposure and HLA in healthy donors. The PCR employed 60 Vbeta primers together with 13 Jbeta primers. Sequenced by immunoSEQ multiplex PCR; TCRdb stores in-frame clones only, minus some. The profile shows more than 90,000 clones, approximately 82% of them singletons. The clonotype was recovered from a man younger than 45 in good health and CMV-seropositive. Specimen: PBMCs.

The CDR3 is CASTREFTDTQYF. CDR3 in DNA: TGTGCCAGCACCCGAGAATTCACAGATACGCAGTATTTT. The chain has TRBV9 and TRBJ2-3; D is unresolved. This CDR3 spans 13 amino acids. V was clipped by 6 bases and J by 2 bases, with 10 bases between them. Germline CDR1 SGDLS, CDR2 YYNGEE. Using reference TRBV9 and TRBJ2-3 for the parts outside the CDR3, the full variable domain is DSGVTQTPKHLITATGQRVTLRCSPRSGDLSVYWYQQSLDQGLQFLIQYYNGEERAKGNILERFSAQQFPDLHSELNLSSLELGDSALYFCASTREFTDTQYFGPGTRLTVL.